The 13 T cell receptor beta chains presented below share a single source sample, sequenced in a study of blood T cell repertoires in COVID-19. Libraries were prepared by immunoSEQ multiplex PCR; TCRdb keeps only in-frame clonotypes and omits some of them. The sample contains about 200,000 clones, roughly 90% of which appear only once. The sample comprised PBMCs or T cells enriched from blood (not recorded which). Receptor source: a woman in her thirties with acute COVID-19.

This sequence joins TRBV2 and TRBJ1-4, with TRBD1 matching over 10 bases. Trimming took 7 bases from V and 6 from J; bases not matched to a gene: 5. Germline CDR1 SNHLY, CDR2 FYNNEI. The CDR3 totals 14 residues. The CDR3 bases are TGTGCCAGCACTAAGGGACAGGGGTATGAAAAACTGTTTTTT. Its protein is CASTKGQGYEKLFF.

In DNA, the CDR3 is TGTGCCAGCAGCTTAGGACAGGGTGGTGCCTACGAGCAGTACTTC. Translated: CASSLGQGGAYEQYF. The gene calls are TRBV7-2 and TRBJ2-7; the match to TRBD1 covers 7 bases. Trimming took 1 base from V and 2 from J; bases not matched to a gene: 5. The CDR3 extends over 15 amino acids. CDR1 SGHTA and CDR2 FQGNSA come from the germline V gene.

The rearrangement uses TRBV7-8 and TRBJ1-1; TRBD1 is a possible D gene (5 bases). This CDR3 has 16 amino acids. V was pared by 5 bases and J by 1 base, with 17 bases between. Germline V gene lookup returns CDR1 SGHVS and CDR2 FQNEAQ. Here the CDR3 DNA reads TGTGCCAGCAGCGTCGACAGACTCCTCTCGAACACTGAAGCTTTCTTT. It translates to CASSVDRLLSNTEAFF.

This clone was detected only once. CDR3 sequence (DNA): TGTGCCAGCAGTGAAGCGCGTGGAGTCCTCTATGGCTACACCTTC. Encoded protein: CASSEARGVLYGYTF. The rearrangement joins TRBV2 to TRBJ1-2, with D hard to call. V was cut by 0 bases and J by 4 bases, with 12 bases left in between. Germline CDR1 is SNHLY and CDR2 is FYNNEI. The CDR3 runs to 15 residues. The full variable domain, completed using reference TRBV2 and TRBJ1-2, is EPEVTQTPSHQVTQMGQEVILRCVPISNHLYFYWYRQILGQKVEFLVSFYNNEISEKSEIFDDQFSVERPDGSNFTLKIRSTKLEDSAMYFCASSEARGVLYGYTFGSGTRLTVV.

The CDR3 nucleotides are TGTGCCAGCAGTTACCCCGAGGCAGCGTATAATTCACCCCTCCACTTT. Protein sequence: CASSYPEAAYNSPLHF. The J gene is TRBJ1-6, the V gene TRBV6-6; no definite D call. This CDR3 spans 16 amino acids. With 2 bases removed from V and 4 bases from J, the gap between germline ends came to 12 bases. CDR1 is MNHNY, CDR2 SVGAGI, per germline (reference sequence).

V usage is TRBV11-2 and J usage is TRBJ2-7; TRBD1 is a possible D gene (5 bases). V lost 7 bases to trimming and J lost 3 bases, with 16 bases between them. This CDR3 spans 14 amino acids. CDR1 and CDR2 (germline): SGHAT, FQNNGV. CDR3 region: CASTPAGIIYEQYF. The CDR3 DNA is TGTGCCAGCACCCCCGCAGGGATTATCTACGAGCAGTACTTC.

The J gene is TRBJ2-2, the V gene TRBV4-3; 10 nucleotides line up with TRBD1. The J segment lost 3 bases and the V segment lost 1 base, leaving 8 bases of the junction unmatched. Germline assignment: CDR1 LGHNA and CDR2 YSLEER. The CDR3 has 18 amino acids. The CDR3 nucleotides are TGCGCCAGCAGCCAAGTCGGACAGGGGGGATTTTACACCGGGGAGCTGTTTTTT. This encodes CASSQVGQGGFYTGELFF.

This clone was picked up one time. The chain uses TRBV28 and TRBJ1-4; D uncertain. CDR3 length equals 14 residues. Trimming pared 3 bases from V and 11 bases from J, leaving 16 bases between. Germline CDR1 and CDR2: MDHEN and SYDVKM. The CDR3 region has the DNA TGTGCCAGCAGTTTCCCCAGGCGGGGTGGGAAACTGTTTTTT. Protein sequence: CASSFPRRGGKLFF.

The CDR3 spells CAAGGQAGNTIYF. The DNA of the CDR3 is TGTGCCGCGGGGGGACAAGCTGGAAACACCATATATTTT. The J gene is TRBJ1-3, the V gene TRBV7-3; tentatively, D is TRBD1 (6 bases). This CDR3 region has 13 residues. The V end lost 11 bases, the J end lost 2 bases, and 13 bases lay between the germline ends. Looked up from germline, CDR1 is SGHTA and CDR2 is FQGTGA. The full variable domain, its missing parts supplied by reference TRBV7-3 and TRBJ1-3, is GAGVSQTPSNKVTEKGKYVELRCDPISGHTALYWYRQSLGQGPEFLIYFQGTGAADDSGLPNDRFFAVRPEGSVSTLKIQRTERGDSAVYLCAAGGQAGNTIYFGEGSWLTVV.

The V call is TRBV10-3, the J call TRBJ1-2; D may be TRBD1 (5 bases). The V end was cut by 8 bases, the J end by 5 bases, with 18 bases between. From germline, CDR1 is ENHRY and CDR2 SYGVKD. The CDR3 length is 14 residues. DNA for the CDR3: TGTGCCATCCGGAATTCGGACACGGAGTATGGCTACACCTTC. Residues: CAIRNSDTEYGYTF.

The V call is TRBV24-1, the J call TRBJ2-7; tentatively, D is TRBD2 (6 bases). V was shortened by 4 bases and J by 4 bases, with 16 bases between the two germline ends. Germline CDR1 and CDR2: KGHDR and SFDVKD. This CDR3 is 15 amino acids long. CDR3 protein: CATSDPRGGPYEQYF. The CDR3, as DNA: TGTGCCACCAGTGACCCCCGCGGAGGGCCTTACGAGCAGTACTTC.

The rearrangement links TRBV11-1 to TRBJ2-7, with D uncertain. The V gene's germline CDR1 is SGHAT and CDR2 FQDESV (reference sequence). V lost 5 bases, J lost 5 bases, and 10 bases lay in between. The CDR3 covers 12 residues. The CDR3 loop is CASSQSRDEQYF. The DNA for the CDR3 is TGTGCCAGCAGCCAAAGTCGGGACGAGCAGTACTTC.

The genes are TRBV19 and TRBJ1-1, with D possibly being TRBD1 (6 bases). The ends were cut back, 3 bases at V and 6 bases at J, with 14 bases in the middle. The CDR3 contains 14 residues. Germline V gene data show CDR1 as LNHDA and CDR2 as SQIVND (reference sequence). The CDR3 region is CASSIPRGGAEAFF. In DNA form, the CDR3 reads TGTGCCAGTAGTATCCCCAGGGGTGGGGCTGAAGCTTTCTTT.